This T cell receptor (beta chain) is from a study of response to subunit inactivated influenza vaccine. Each CDR3 protein is one row after TCRdb ran MiXCR on the RT-PCR reads. The sample shows about 650,000 distinct CDR3 sequences, about 15% of them seen only once. Study-level points and caveats: Authors suggested that a seasonal influenza vaccination recruits few new T cells each time.

In its sample, this clonotype was seen a few times. What it recognizes is unknown. The CDR3 runs to 17 residues. The V gene end was trimmed by 3 bases and the J gene end by 1 base; junction bases not matched to a gene: 12. The germline V gene has CDR1 SGHRS and CDR2 YFSETQ. This sample comprised PBMCs from blood, obtained roughly 15 days before vaccination. The rearrangement links TRBV5-1 to TRBJ2-7; 8 bases are a match to TRBD1. This sequence was found in a man aged 45-65 years who received an inactivated influenza vaccine. This CDR3 reads CASSSDRGILQSYEQYF. For the CDR3, the DNA is TGCGCCAGCAGCTCCGACAGGGGCATACTCCAGTCCTACGAGCAGTACTTC. Supplemented by reference TRBV5-1 and TRBJ2-7, the full variable domain reads KAGVTQTPRYLIKTRGQQVTLSCSPISGHRSVSWYQQTPGQGLQFLFEYFSETQRNKGNFPGRFSGRQFSNSRSEMNVSTLELGDSALYLCASSSDRGILQSYEQYFGPGTRLTVT.